This is a list of T cell receptor beta chains from one sample in a study of circulating and synovial CD4+ cells in juvenile arthritis. Method: immunoSEQ multiplex PCR; TCRdb's copy keeps in-frame clones and lacks some. The profile covers approximately 1,500 clones, with around 90% appearing a single time and under 4% taken by the ten largest. The sample comprised HLA-DR+ CD4+ T cells from blood. The receptors shown here come from a human donor with juvenile idiopathic arthritis. Both conserved end residues are part of each CDR3. D genes are given only for firm matches. Only part of the rows carry a size: once, few, many, or a class if the clone is expanded.

v_call: TRBV9
j_call: TRBJ1-5
clone_size: NA
d_call: TRBD1
cdr3_nt: TGTGCCAGCAGCTCACGCAGGGACAGTAGCAATCAGCCCCAGCATTTT
cdr3_aa: CASSSRRDSSNQPQHF

v_call: TRBV5-4
j_call: TRBJ1-6
clone_size: once
d_call: NA
cdr3_nt: TGTGCCAGCAGCTTTTCCGCCTTCCGAGATAATTCACCCCTCCACTTT
cdr3_aa: CASSFSAFRDNSPLHF

v_call: TRBV6-1
j_call: TRBJ2-7
clone_size: NA
d_call: TRBD2
cdr3_nt: TGTGCCAGCAGTGAGCCGGGACTAGCGGCCTACGAGCAGTACTTC
cdr3_aa: CASSEPGLAAYEQYF

v_call: TRBV5-6
j_call: TRBJ1-2
clone_size: NA
d_call: TRBD1
cdr3_nt: TGTGCCAGCAGCTTATTGGCAGGGGGCGCGGTAGGGTATGGCTACACCTTC
cdr3_aa: CASSLLAGGAVGYGYTF

v_call: TRBV6-5
j_call: TRBJ2-5
clone_size: NA
d_call: TRBD2
cdr3_nt: TGTGCCAGCTCATGGCGGGGGGCGGGAGAGACCCAGTACTTC
cdr3_aa: CASSWRGAGETQYF

v_call: TRBV4-1
j_call: TRBJ2-7
clone_size: NA
d_call: TRBD2
cdr3_nt: TGCGCCAGCAGCCAAGAAGTTAGCGGGGTGTACGAGCAGTACTTC
cdr3_aa: CASSQEVSGVYEQYF

v_call: TRBV5-1
j_call: TRBJ2-4
clone_size: NA
d_call: NA
cdr3_nt: TGCGCCAGCAGCTTGGCCCCTAGCGTGGGGAACATTCAGTACTTC
cdr3_aa: CASSLAPSVGNIQYF

v_call: TRBV28
j_call: TRBJ2-3
clone_size: NA
d_call: NA
cdr3_nt: TGTGCCAGCAGGACGACGACACCAGATACGCAGTATTTT
cdr3_aa: CASRTTTPDTQYF

v_call: TRBV6-1
j_call: TRBJ1-1
clone_size: NA
d_call: TRBD1
cdr3_nt: TGTGCCAGCAGTGCTCGAACTCAGGGGGCGATAACTGAAGCTTTCTTT
cdr3_aa: CASSARTQGAITEAFF

v_call: TRBV19
j_call: TRBJ2-7
clone_size: NA
d_call: TRBD1
cdr3_nt: TGTGCCAGTAGCCGCGTGGGACAGGGTTCCTCCTACGAGCAGTACTTC
cdr3_aa: CASSRVGQGSSYEQYF

v_call: TRBV9
j_call: TRBJ2-1
clone_size: NA
d_call: NA
cdr3_nt: TGTGCCAGCAGCCCCGAAGCGGAACTCTCCTACAATGAGCAGTTCTTC
cdr3_aa: CASSPEAELSYNEQFF

v_call: TRBV5-6
j_call: TRBJ2-1
clone_size: NA
d_call: TRBD2
cdr3_nt: TGTGCCAGCAGCCCGAGGTCGACTAGCGGGAGGTTCGAGCAGTTCTTC
cdr3_aa: CASSPRSTSGRFEQFF

v_call: TRBV9
j_call: TRBJ2-3
clone_size: NA
d_call: TRBD2
cdr3_nt: TGTGCCAGCAGCGTGGGACTAGCGGGTACAGATACGCAGTATTTT
cdr3_aa: CASSVGLAGTDTQYF

v_call: TRBV5-1
j_call: TRBJ2-3
clone_size: NA
d_call: TRBD1
cdr3_nt: TGCGCCAGCAGCTTGTTGGGACAGGGAGGAGATACGCAGTATTTT
cdr3_aa: CASSLLGQGGDTQYF

v_call: TRBV2
j_call: TRBJ1-2
clone_size: few
d_call: NA
cdr3_nt: TGTGCCAGCGCAGGGGTAGGCGACTATGGCTACACCTTC
cdr3_aa: CASAGVGDYGYTF

v_call: TRBV2
j_call: TRBJ2-7
clone_size: NA
d_call: TRBD2
cdr3_nt: TGTGCCAGCCAGGCGGATAGCGGGAGGGCAAACGAGCAGTACTTC
cdr3_aa: CASQADSGRANEQYF

v_call: TRBV25-1
j_call: TRBJ2-5
clone_size: NA
d_call: NA
cdr3_nt: TGTGCCAGCAGTGAATCCGGCAGGGGCCAAGAGACCCAGTACTTC
cdr3_aa: CASSESGRGQETQYF

v_call: TRBV19
j_call: TRBJ2-1
clone_size: NA
d_call: TRBD1
cdr3_nt: TGTGCCAGTAGGCCAGAGGGACAGGGGGGATCGGAGCAGTTCTTC
cdr3_aa: CASRPEGQGGSEQFF

v_call: TRBV27
j_call: TRBJ1-2
clone_size: NA
d_call: TRBD1
cdr3_nt: TGTGCCAGCAGTTTAACAGGGACAGGGAAATATAACTATGGCTACACCTTC
cdr3_aa: CASSLTGTGKYNYGYTF

v_call: TRBV27
j_call: TRBJ1-6
clone_size: NA
d_call: NA
cdr3_nt: TGTGCCAGCAATGAGAGCTCCTATAATTCACCCCTCCACTTT
cdr3_aa: CASNESSYNSPLHF

v_call: TRBV2
j_call: TRBJ1-1
clone_size: NA
d_call: NA
cdr3_nt: TGTGCCAGCAGTGAAGTCCAGGCCCCAACTGAAGCTTTCTTT
cdr3_aa: CASSEVQAPTEAFF

v_call: TRBV30
j_call: TRBJ2-3
clone_size: NA
d_call: NA
cdr3_nt: TGTGCCTGGAGTGCCACAGGGGATACGCAGTATTTT
cdr3_aa: CAWSATGDTQYF

v_call: TRBV6-5
j_call: TRBJ2-7
clone_size: NA
d_call: NA
cdr3_nt: TGTGCCAGCAGCGATTTGAGCTCCTACGAGCAGTACTTC
cdr3_aa: CASSDLSSYEQYF

v_call: TRBV7-2
j_call: TRBJ2-2
clone_size: NA
d_call: NA
cdr3_nt: TGTGCCAGCAGCTTAGGAGGTTTAATCACCGGGGAGCTGTTTTTT
cdr3_aa: CASSLGGLITGELFF

v_call: TRBV7-9
j_call: TRBJ1-1
clone_size: NA
d_call: TRBD1
cdr3_nt: TGTGCCAGCAGCTTTATTAGACAGGGAATCATGAACACTGAAGCTTTCTTT
cdr3_aa: CASSFIRQGIMNTEAFF

v_call: TRBV19
j_call: TRBJ1-3
clone_size: NA
d_call: NA
cdr3_nt: TGTGCCAGTGGCTTTTCTTCTGGAAACACCATATATTTT
cdr3_aa: CASGFSSGNTIYF

v_call: TRBV7-2
j_call: TRBJ2-3
clone_size: NA
d_call: NA
cdr3_nt: TGTGCCAGCAGCCCGGTTCGTATGAACACAGATACGCAGTATTTT
cdr3_aa: CASSPVRMNTDTQYF

v_call: TRBV30
j_call: TRBJ2-3
clone_size: NA
d_call: TRBD2
cdr3_nt: TGTGCCTGGAGTGTTGGGGGGGTCCGCACAGATACGCAGTATTTT
cdr3_aa: CAWSVGGVRTDTQYF

v_call: TRBV5-8
j_call: TRBJ1-1
clone_size: NA
d_call: NA
cdr3_nt: TGTGCCAGCAGCTTTTCGGCAGGCTCTCGACCTTTGAACACTGAAGCTTTCTTT
cdr3_aa: CASSFSAGSRPLNTEAFF

v_call: TRBV7-8
j_call: TRBJ2-1
clone_size: NA
d_call: TRBD1
cdr3_nt: TGTGCCAGCAGTCCCAGGACAGGGTCCTACAATGAGCAGTTCTTC
cdr3_aa: CASSPRTGSYNEQFF

v_call: TRBV5-1
j_call: TRBJ2-2
clone_size: NA
d_call: NA
cdr3_nt: TGCGCCAGCAGCTTGTTGGGGCGCCAGGACACCGGGGAGCTGTTTTTT
cdr3_aa: CASSLLGRQDTGELFF

v_call: TRBV19
j_call: TRBJ2-3
clone_size: NA
d_call: NA
cdr3_nt: TGTGCCAGTAGGCTTCAGGGTTTCGCAGATACGCAGTATTTT
cdr3_aa: CASRLQGFADTQYF

v_call: TRBV12-5
j_call: TRBJ1-6
clone_size: NA
d_call: TRBD1
cdr3_nt: TGTGCTAGTGGTTTAGGGACAGGCGTAACCTATAATTCCCCCCTCCACTTT
cdr3_aa: CASGLGTGVTYNSPLHF

v_call: TRBV6-5
j_call: TRBJ2-3
clone_size: NA
d_call: TRBD2
cdr3_nt: TGTGCCAGCAGCTGGACTAGCGGGGGGGCTCCTCGGTATTTT
cdr3_aa: CASSWTSGGAPRYF

v_call: TRBV28
j_call: TRBJ2-3
clone_size: NA
d_call: TRBD2
cdr3_nt: TGTGCCAGCAGTCCTTCTAGCGGTAGCACAGATACGCAGTATTTT
cdr3_aa: CASSPSSGSTDTQYF

v_call: TRBV7-6
j_call: TRBJ2-7
clone_size: NA
d_call: TRBD2
cdr3_nt: TGTGCCAGCAGCTTAGTTCTAGCGGGGGGCGCGCAGTACTTC
cdr3_aa: CASSLVLAGGAQYF

v_call: TRBV6-7
j_call: TRBJ2-7
clone_size: NA
d_call: NA
cdr3_nt: TGTGCCAGCAGTTACTCTGGCAGGAGGGTCAACGAGCAGTACTTC
cdr3_aa: CASSYSGRRVNEQYF

v_call: TRBV4-2
j_call: TRBJ2-7
clone_size: NA
d_call: NA
cdr3_nt: TGTGCCAGCAGCCAAGAGGCCCTAAAGGGGTACGAGCAGTACTTC
cdr3_aa: CASSQEALKGYEQYF

v_call: TRBV10-2
j_call: TRBJ2-4
clone_size: few
d_call: NA
cdr3_nt: TGCGCCCCTAACAGCGGCCTAGCCAAAAACATTCAGTACTTC
cdr3_aa: CAPNSGLAKNIQYF

v_call: TRBV19
j_call: TRBJ2-1
clone_size: NA
d_call: TRBD2
cdr3_nt: TGTGCCAGTAACCCTAGCGGGAGGGCGGGGAATGAGCAGTTCTTC
cdr3_aa: CASNPSGRAGNEQFF

v_call: TRBV10-1
j_call: TRBJ1-2
clone_size: NA
d_call: NA
cdr3_nt: TGCGCCAGCAGTGAGTCGCCGGGTAGGGGCTACACCTTC
cdr3_aa: CASSESPGRGYTF

v_call: TRBV27
j_call: TRBJ2-1
clone_size: NA
d_call: NA
cdr3_nt: TGTGCCAGCAGTCCCTCACCGGGACTGACCTACAATGAGCAGTTCTTC
cdr3_aa: CASSPSPGLTYNEQFF

v_call: TRBV5-1
j_call: TRBJ2-5
clone_size: NA
d_call: NA
cdr3_nt: TGCGCCAGCAGCTTTTCGGGGGAGAGGGGAGAGACCCAGTACTTC
cdr3_aa: CASSFSGERGETQYF

v_call: TRBV21-1
j_call: TRBJ2-1
clone_size: NA
d_call: NA
cdr3_nt: TGTGCCAGCAGGGAGGATGAGCAGTTCTTC
cdr3_aa: CASREDEQFF

v_call: TRBV5-5
j_call: TRBJ2-2
clone_size: few
d_call: TRBD1
cdr3_nt: TGTGCCAGCAGGGGTGGGACAGGGAGCACCGGGGAGCTGTTTTTT
cdr3_aa: CASRGGTGSTGELFF

v_call: TRBV9
j_call: TRBJ2-5
clone_size: NA
d_call: TRBD1
cdr3_nt: TGTGCCAGCAGCGGAACCGGGACAGGGTTTTTTGAGACCCAGTACTTC
cdr3_aa: CASSGTGTGFFETQYF

v_call: TRBV28
j_call: TRBJ1-2
clone_size: NA
d_call: NA
cdr3_nt: TGTGCCAGCAGTTTATTTTACAGCCGGCGGACAGAAGACAACTATGGCTACACCTTC
cdr3_aa: CASSLFYSRRTEDNYGYTF

v_call: TRBV7-9
j_call: TRBJ2-7
clone_size: NA
d_call: NA
cdr3_nt: TGTGCCAGCAGCTTAGCGCGGCCAATACAGGGACCAAGCTCCTACGAGCAGTACTTC
cdr3_aa: CASSLARPIQGPSSYEQYF

v_call: TRBV19
j_call: TRBJ2-5
clone_size: NA
d_call: TRBD2
cdr3_nt: TGTGCCAGTAGTAGCGGACTAGTCCAGTACTTC
cdr3_aa: CASSSGLVQYF

v_call: TRBV5-1
j_call: TRBJ2-5
clone_size: NA
d_call: TRBD2
cdr3_nt: TGCGCCAGCAGCTTGTTAGGGACGGGACTAGCACAAGAGACCCAGTACTTC
cdr3_aa: CASSLLGTGLAQETQYF

v_call: TRBV10-1
j_call: TRBJ2-2
clone_size: NA
d_call: NA
cdr3_nt: TGCGCCAGCAGTGAGGGAGGCTGGAACAGGGCGTTCAATACCGGGGAGCTGTTTTTT
cdr3_aa: CASSEGGWNRAFNTGELFF

v_call: TRBV4-2
j_call: TRBJ1-5
clone_size: few
d_call: TRBD1
cdr3_nt: TGTGCCAGCAGCCAAGATACGGATGGGACAGGGATCCAGCCCCAGCATTTT
cdr3_aa: CASSQDTDGTGIQPQHF

v_call: TRBV10-1
j_call: TRBJ2-3
clone_size: NA
d_call: NA
cdr3_nt: TGCGCCAGCAGTGGCAAGAGGACAGTAGATACGCAGTATTTT
cdr3_aa: CASSGKRTVDTQYF

v_call: TRBV19
j_call: TRBJ1-2
clone_size: NA
d_call: NA
cdr3_nt: TGTGCCAGTAGGGAGGGCGGAGGCTATGGCTACACCTTC
cdr3_aa: CASREGGGYGYTF

v_call: TRBV7-9
j_call: TRBJ1-1
clone_size: NA
d_call: NA
cdr3_nt: TGTGCCAGCAGCCCAGGACCCGGCCGGGGGAACACTGAAGCTTTCTTT
cdr3_aa: CASSPGPGRGNTEAFF

v_call: TRBV19
j_call: TRBJ2-6
clone_size: NA
d_call: NA
cdr3_nt: TGTGCCAGTAGTACCCCCGGAGTTTCGGCTGGGGCCAACGTCCTGACTTTC
cdr3_aa: CASSTPGVSAGANVLTF

v_call: TRBV5-6
j_call: TRBJ2-2
clone_size: NA
d_call: TRBD1
cdr3_nt: TGTGCCAGCAGGGGGACAGGAACGAACACCGGGGAGCTGTTTTTT
cdr3_aa: CASRGTGTNTGELFF